One sample yielded the 31 T cell receptor beta chains listed below, sequenced in a study of OX40 agonist ivuxolimab in advanced cancers. Sequencing used immunoSEQ multiplex PCR; TCRdb keeps in-frame clones, though not all of them. The sample includes around 53,000 clones, roughly 86% of them seen just once. The source material was CD4+ or CD8+ T cells sorted from blood, sampled in a trial of the OX40 agonist ivuxolimab. Receptors originate from an adult with an advanced solid tumor such as melanoma, head and neck, liver or kidney cancer.

The rearrangement uses TRBV5-6 and TRBJ2-5; possibly TRBD2 for D (6 bases). Trimming removed 7 bases from V and 4 bases from J, with 17 bases in between. The CDR3 contains 14 residues. Germline V gene sequence: CDR1 SGHDT, CDR2 YYEEEE. CDR3 in DNA: TGTGCCAGCCAAGCAAGGCGGGGACGAGAGACCCAGTACTTC. This codes for CASQARRGRETQYF.

V and J are TRBV2 and TRBJ1-1; D gene uncertain. Germline CDR1 SNHLY, CDR2 FYNNEI. This CDR3 comprises 10 residues. V lost 8 bases to trimming and J lost 7 bases, with 8 bases between them. The CDR3 DNA reads TGTGCCAGCGGTCGGGATGAAGCTTTCTTT. Translation gives CASGRDEAFF. The full variable domain, in which reference TRBV2 and TRBJ1-1 provide the parts outside the CDR3, is EPEVTQTPSHQVTQMGQEVILRCVPISNHLYFYWYRQILGQKVEFLVSFYNNEISEKSEIFDDQFSVERPDGSNFTLKIRSTKLEDSAMYFCASGRDEAFFGQGTRLTVV.

V and J are TRBV29-1 and TRBJ1-2; a possible D gene is TRBD1 (6 bases). The CDR3 sequence is 13 residues long. The V and J ends lost 1 base and 7 bases respectively, with 13 bases between them. In germline, CDR1 is SQVTM, CDR2 ANQGSEA. In nucleotides, the CDR3 is TGCAGCGTTGAAGGGGCAGGGGTAGGTGGCTACACCTTC. The encoded protein is CSVEGAGVGGYTF.

This chain connects TRBV7-9 to TRBJ1-1, with unresolved D. The V gene lost 3 bases and the J gene lost 0 bases, with 8 bases spanning the gap. This CDR3 has 14 amino acids. CDR1 and CDR2 from the germline V gene are SEHNR and FQNEAQ (reference sequence). CDR3 nucleotide sequence: TGTGCCAGCAGCTTGGCGAGCATGAACACTGAAGCTTTCTTT. Its protein product is CASSLASMNTEAFF.

The chain has TRBV30 and TRBJ2-1; 12 bases agree with TRBD2. Trimming removed 4 bases from V and 3 bases from J; junction bases left unmatched: 4. CDR3 length equals 15 residues. Germline lookup yields CDR1 GTSNPN and CDR2 SVGIG (reference sequence). Here the CDR3 DNA reads TGTGCCTGGACCCCGGGACTAGCGGGCTACAATGAGCAGTTCTTC. Translating it yields CAWTPGLAGYNEQFF.

The chain has TRBV6-6 and TRBJ2-5; D unclear. The ends were cut back, 0 bases at V and 1 base at J, with 9 bases in the middle. CDR3 length: 15 amino acids. Looked up from germline, CDR1 is MNHNY and CDR2 is SVGAGI (reference sequence). For the CDR3, the DNA is TGTGCCAGCAGTTACTCTCTCGGCATCCAAGAGACCCAGTACTTC. Encoded protein: CASSYSLGIQETQYF.

The sample holds one count of this clone. This chain links TRBV10-2 with TRBJ2-7; D is possibly TRBD2 (5 bases). There are 13 residues in the CDR3. With 7 bases removed from V and 0 bases from J, the gap between germline ends came to 10 bases. CDR1 and CDR2 (germline): WSHSY, SAAADI. In DNA, the CDR3 is TGCGCCAGCACTAGCCCGAACTCCTACGAGCAGTACTTC. It specifies CASTSPNSYEQYF.

The rearrangement links TRBV29-1 to TRBJ1-1, with TRBD1 matching 7 bases. Trimming removed 7 bases from V and 4 bases from J; junction bases left unmatched: 6. The germline V gene encodes CDR1 SQVTM and CDR2 ANQGSEA. The CDR3 totals 12 residues. The CDR3 bases are TGCAGCGGGGGACAGCGGGGCACTGAAGCTTTCTTT. Translation gives CSGGQRGTEAFF.

This clone was counted only a few times. The genes are TRBV15 and TRBJ2-5, with 7 bases identical to TRBD1. The length of the CDR3 is 11 residues. J lost 1 base, V lost 11 bases, and 1 base had no gene match. Per germline, CDR1 LNHNV and CDR2 YYDKDF (reference sequence). CDR3 DNA sequence: TGTGCCTCAGGGGGCCAAGAGACCCAGTACTTC. It specifies CASGGQETQYF.

The rearrangement uses TRBV7-9 and TRBJ2-5; D is unresolved. This CDR3 is 15 amino acids long. V shed 5 bases and J shed 1 base, with 14 bases lying between them. CDR1 is SEHNR, CDR2 FQNEAQ, per germline (reference sequence). The DNA for the CDR3 is TGTGCCAGCAGCCGAAGTAGGTTCCTCCAAGAGACCCAGTACTTC. Translating gives CASSRSRFLQETQYF.

The rearrangement uses TRBV29-1 and TRBJ2-3; 8 bases fit TRBD2. Germline V gives CDR1 SQVTM, CDR2 ANQGSEA. The V gene end was trimmed by 6 bases and the J gene end by 5 bases; junction bases not matched to a gene: 13. This CDR3 has 15 amino acids. As DNA, the CDR3 is TGCAGCGTGCCTCTGGGAGCGGGAGTTAGAGATACGCAGTATTTT. Translated: CSVPLGAGVRDTQYF.

V gene TRBV6-6 combines with J gene TRBJ2-1; TRBD2 might be the D (6 bases). This CDR3 spans 15 amino acids. V was clipped by 2 bases and J by 8 bases, with 16 bases between them. Germline V gene sequence: CDR1 MNHNY, CDR2 SVGAGI (reference sequence). CDR3 bases: TGTGCCAGCAGTTACCACGGACTAAGGTCTTATGAGCAGTTCTTC. It yields the protein CASSYHGLRSYEQFF.

The rearrangement links TRBV5-6 to TRBJ2-7; 9 bases match TRBD1. The CDR3 has 16 amino acids. CDR1 is SGHDT, CDR2 YYEEEE, per germline. Unmatched junction bases numbered 7, after V lost 0 bases and J lost 3 bases. The CDR3 protein is CASSLVNRGQGYEQYF. The CDR3, as DNA: TGTGCCAGCAGCTTGGTCAACAGGGGGCAAGGCTACGAGCAGTACTTC.

V usage is TRBV7-8 and J usage is TRBJ2-6; 8 bases map to TRBD1. Germline CDR1 reads SGHVS; CDR2 reads FQNEAQ. The CDR3 loop spans 17 amino acids. J was trimmed by 0 bases and V by 3 bases; bases with no gene match: 4. CDR3 protein: CASSFGTGRSGANVLTF. The CDR3 coding sequence is TGTGCCAGCAGCTTCGGGACAGGTCGCTCTGGGGCCAACGTCCTGACTTTC. Using reference TRBV7-8 and TRBJ2-6 for the parts outside the CDR3, the full variable domain is GAGVSQSPRYKVAKRGQDVALRCDPISGHVSLFWYQQALGQGPEFLTYFQNEAQLDKSGLPSDRFFAERPEGSVSTLKIQRTQQEDSAVYLCASSFGTGRSGANVLTFGAGSRLTVL.

In its sample, this clone was seen once. V usage is TRBV19 and J usage is TRBJ1-5, with 7 bases fitting TRBD1. This CDR3 has 14 residues. V lost 7 bases, J lost 7 bases, and 10 bases stayed unmatched. Germline V gives CDR1 LNHDA, CDR2 SQIVND (reference sequence). The CDR3 region has the DNA TGTGCCAGTACCGGACAGGCAGGGAGGCAGCCCCAGCATTTT. Its translation is CASTGQAGRQPQHF.

V usage is TRBV18 and J usage is TRBJ1-2; D uncertain. With 3 bases removed from V and 6 bases from J, the gap between germline ends came to 8 bases. There are 12 residues in the CDR3. Germline CDR1 reads KGHSH; CDR2 reads LQKENI. The CDR3 DNA is TGTGCCAGCTCACCTGGCCCCGATGGCTACACCTTC. Its protein is CASSPGPDGYTF.

CDR3 sequence: CAWGLGGKHEQYF. As DNA, the CDR3 is TGTGCCTGGGGGCTGGGGGGGAAGCACGAGCAGTACTTC. This rearrangement joins TRBV30 to TRBJ2-7; 7 bases align to TRBD2. Germline CDR1 reads GTSNPN; CDR2 reads SVGIG (reference sequence). The junction had 9 bases not matched to a gene; V was cut back by 5 bases and J by 5 bases. The CDR3 totals 13 residues.

This clone was seen once. Compared with germline, one end of the junction differs, possibly owing to a read error. The CDR3 here is CSARDVPKAHF. In DNA, the CDR3 is TGCAGTGCTAGAGACGTACCGAAAGCCCACTTC. V is TRBV20-1 and J is TRBJ2-7, with no clear D. Looked up from germline, CDR1 is DFQATT and CDR2 is SNEGSKA (reference sequence). This CDR3 is 11 amino acids long.

The rearrangement joins TRBV18 to TRBJ2-7; 7 nucleotides align to TRBD1. The CDR3 loop spans 14 amino acids. The germline gives CDR1 KGHSH, CDR2 LQKENI. The junction had 6 bases not matched to a gene; V was cut back by 3 bases and J by 4 bases. In DNA, the CDR3 is TGTGCCAGCTCACCCCGGGACAGCAGATACGAGCAGTACTTC. Translating it yields CASSPRDSRYEQYF.

V is TRBV15 and J is TRBJ2-3; tentatively, D is TRBD2 (5 bases). Germline lookup yields CDR1 LNHNV and CDR2 YYDKDF (reference sequence). Trimming cost V 7 bases and J 0 bases, with 8 bases left between them. CDR3 length: 13 amino acids. This CDR3 is CATTRTSTDTQYF. In nucleotides, the CDR3 is TGTGCCACCACCAGGACTAGCACAGATACGCAGTATTTT.

The chain has TRBV9 and TRBJ2-1, with TRBD2 matching over 7 bases. Germline trimming cut 4 bases from V and 7 bases from J; bases unmatched to any gene: 5. The CDR3 contains 13 residues. The germline gives CDR1 SGDLS, CDR2 YYNGEE. CDR3 in amino acids: CASSPQAGNEQFF. The CDR3 DNA is TGTGCCAGCAGCCCTCAAGCGGGAAATGAGCAGTTCTTC.

This clone came up a few times. CDR3 coding DNA: TGTGCCTGGTTGCGGGAGGGACACAATGAGCAGTTCTTC. Residues: CAWLREGHNEQFF. The rearrangement joins TRBV30 to TRBJ2-1; TRBD2 aligns across 9 bases. J gave up 5 bases and V 5 bases, and 4 bases lay outside the gene matches. The CDR3 runs to 13 residues. Germline V gene data show CDR1 as GTSNPN and CDR2 as SVGIG (reference sequence).

The chain uses TRBV28 and TRBJ2-3; D perhaps matches TRBD1 (5 bases). V was clipped by 3 bases and J by 4 bases, with 14 bases between them. This CDR3 spans 15 amino acids. Germline V gene sequence: CDR1 MDHEN, CDR2 SYDVKM. The CDR3 sequence: CASSFVAGSSDTQYF. The DNA for the CDR3 is TGTGCCAGCAGTTTTGTGGCAGGGTCCTCAGATACGCAGTATTTT.

This chain uses TRBV28 with TRBJ2-7, with 12 bases identical to TRBD2. The germline V gene has CDR1 MDHEN and CDR2 SYDVKM. The junction had 5 bases not matched to a gene; V was cut back by 8 bases and J by 6 bases. The CDR3 length is 13 residues. CDR3 sequence reads: CASGLAGGAEQYF. Written as DNA, the CDR3 is TGTGCCAGCGGTCTAGCGGGAGGGGCCGAGCAGTACTTC.

The genes are TRBV6-1 and TRBJ2-3, with unresolved D. The CDR3 covers 13 residues. Germline lookup yields CDR1 MNHNS and CDR2 SASEGT. V lost 3 bases, J lost 2 bases, and 6 bases lay in between. The CDR3 DNA is TGTGCCAGCAGTGACAGGTACACAGATACGCAGTATTTT. This translates into CASSDRYTDTQYF.

For the CDR3, the DNA is TGTGCCAGCAGGAAAGGAGGACTAGCGGGTACGATTCAGTACTTC. It yields the protein CASRKGGLAGTIQYF. This sequence joins TRBV28 and TRBJ2-4, with 11 nucleotides matching TRBD2. From germline, CDR1 is MDHEN and CDR2 SYDVKM. CDR3 size: 15 residues. Germline trimming cut 6 bases from V and 10 bases from J; bases unmatched to any gene: 11.

V usage is TRBV6-1 and J usage is TRBJ2-1; D perhaps matches TRBD1 (6 bases). V was clipped by 6 bases and J by 6 bases, with 18 bases between them. Germline lookup yields CDR1 MNHNS and CDR2 SASEGT. The CDR3 loop spans 15 amino acids. CDR3 DNA: TGTGCCAGCAGAGAACAGGGTAGCCCCTTCAATGAGCAGTTCTTC. It encodes CASREQGSPFNEQFF.

The chain links TRBV19 to TRBJ2-5; D remains ambiguous. This CDR3 spans 14 amino acids. V lost 1 base and J 3 bases, leaving 9 bases between the germline ends. The germline gives CDR1 LNHDA, CDR2 SQIVND (reference sequence). The CDR3 sequence is CASSIGTVKETQYF. In DNA, the CDR3 is TGTGCCAGTAGTATAGGCACTGTCAAAGAGACCCAGTACTTC.

By frequency in the sample, this clone is medium-sized. Other DNA sequences in this sample translate to the same CDR3. V and J are TRBV10-3 and TRBJ1-2; TRBD1 matches at 8 bases. CDR1 ENHRY and CDR2 SYGVKD come from the germline V gene. Trimming cost V 0 bases and J 5 bases; bases outside gene matches: 2. This CDR3 comprises 14 residues. Here the CDR3 reads CAISESDRGYGYTF. CDR3 nucleotides: TGTGCCATCAGTGAGTCCGACAGGGGTTATGGCTACACCTTC.

The J gene is TRBJ2-1, the V gene TRBV7-8; D not resolved. The CDR3 runs 13 residues. V lost 2 bases and J lost 15, with 17 bases in between. Germline V gene lookup returns CDR1 SGHVS and CDR2 FQNEAQ. The CDR3 loop is CASSLSFAAAVFF. Written as DNA, the CDR3 is TGTGCCAGCAGCTTATCTTTCGCCGCCGCTGTGTTCTTC.

The count of this clone is one. The chain links TRBV27 to TRBJ1-2; 8 bases are a match to TRBD1. Germline V gene data show CDR1 as MNHEY and CDR2 as SMNVEV (reference sequence). The CDR3 has 15 residues. V lost 5 bases, J lost 6 bases, and 11 bases stayed unmatched. The CDR3 loop reads CASSRSTRGRDGYTF. CDR3 bases: TGTGCCAGCAGTCGCTCGACCAGGGGGCGCGATGGCTACACCTTC.